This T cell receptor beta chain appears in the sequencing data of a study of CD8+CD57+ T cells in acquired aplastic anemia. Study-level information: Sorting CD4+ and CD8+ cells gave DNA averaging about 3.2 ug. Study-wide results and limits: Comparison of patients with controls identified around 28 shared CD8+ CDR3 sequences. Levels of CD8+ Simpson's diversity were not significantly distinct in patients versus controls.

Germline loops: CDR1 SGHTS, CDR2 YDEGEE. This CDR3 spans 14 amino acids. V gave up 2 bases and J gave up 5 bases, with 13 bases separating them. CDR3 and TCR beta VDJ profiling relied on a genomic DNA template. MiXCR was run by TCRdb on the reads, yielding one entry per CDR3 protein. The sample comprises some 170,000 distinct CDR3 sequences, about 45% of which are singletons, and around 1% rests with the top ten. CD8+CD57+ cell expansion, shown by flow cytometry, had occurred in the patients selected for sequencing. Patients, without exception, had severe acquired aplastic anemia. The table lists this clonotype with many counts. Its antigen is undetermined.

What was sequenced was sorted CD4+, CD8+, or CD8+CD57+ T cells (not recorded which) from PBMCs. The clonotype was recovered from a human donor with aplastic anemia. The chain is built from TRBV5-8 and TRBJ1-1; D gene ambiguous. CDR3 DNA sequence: TGTGCCAGCAGCTTTGGTATGGGAGGAACTGAAGCTTTCTTT. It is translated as CASSFGMGGTEAFF.